One and the same sample provided the 15 T cell receptor beta chains below, sequenced in a study of CD8 T cells in Susac syndrome. The authors reverse transcribed about 0.45 to 1 ug RNA with random hexamers. TCRdb processed the immunoSEQ multiplex PCR reads anew with MiXCR; each CDR3 protein has one entry. The data contain roughly 140,000 distinct CDR3 sequences, about 95% of them singletons. The sequencing input was CD8+ T cells from PBMCs. The receptor set was obtained from a human donor with multiple sclerosis.

The chain joins TRBV7-9 to TRBJ2-3; D ambiguous. Trimming cost V 4 bases and J 6 bases, with 14 bases left between them. Germline V CDR1 and CDR2: SEHNR, FQNEAQ (reference sequence). This CDR3 contains 14 residues. The CDR3 loop is CASSSNGAGDTQYF. CDR3 DNA: TGTGCCAGCAGCTCAAATGGTGCCGGGGATACGCAGTATTTT.

The rearrangement links TRBV27 to TRBJ2-5; D uncertain. The CDR3 totals 13 residues. Germline V gene lookup returns CDR1 MNHEY and CDR2 SMNVEV (reference sequence). V was clipped by 3 bases and J by 5 bases, with 10 bases between them. The CDR3 coding sequence is TGTGCCAGCAGTTTCGGCAGGCTGGAGACCCAGTACTTC. This sequence encodes CASSFGRLETQYF.

The V and J genes are TRBV29-1 and TRBJ1-2, with a possible D match to TRBD1 (5 bases). The V and J ends lost 6 bases and 8 bases respectively, with 16 bases between them. The CDR3 length is 12 residues. The germline V gene has CDR1 SQVTM and CDR2 ANQGSEA. DNA for the CDR3: TGCAGCGTAGCCGGGACTGGCCTAGGCTACACCTTC. Amino acids: CSVAGTGLGYTF.

The chain joins TRBV30 to TRBJ2-3, with 14 positions matching TRBD2. CDR1 and CDR2 (germline): GTSNPN, SVGIG (reference sequence). CDR3 size: 15 residues. V lost 5 bases and J lost 2; bases outside the gene matches: 3. CDR3 nucleotide sequence: TGTGCCTGGGAGGGACTAGCGGGGGTCACAGATACGCAGTATTTT. Amino acids: CAWEGLAGVTDTQYF.

The chain couples TRBV5-1 to TRBJ2-6; D is unresolved. This CDR3 has 18 amino acids. Trimming took off 0 bases at V and 0 bases at J, with 13 bases between the two ends. Germline V gives CDR1 SGHRS, CDR2 YFSETQ. The chain's CDR3 is CASSLDGRTSSGANVLTF. CDR3 nucleotides: TGCGCCAGCAGCTTGGATGGACGGACCAGCTCTGGGGCCAACGTCCTGACTTTC.

The V and J genes are TRBV3-1 and TRBJ2-1; perhaps D is TRBD1 or TRBD2 (6 bases each). There are 15 residues in the CDR3. With 1 base removed from V and 3 bases from J, the gap between germline ends came to 10 bases. In germline, CDR1 is LGHDT, CDR2 YNNKEL (reference sequence). CDR3 amino acids: CASSQVEGGYNEQFF. In DNA form, the CDR3 reads TGTGCCAGCAGCCAAGTCGAGGGGGGCTACAATGAGCAGTTCTTC.

The V gene is TRBV2, the J gene TRBJ1-1; 7 nucleotides agree with TRBD1. Trimming removed 4 bases from V and 1 base from J; junction bases left unmatched: 9. Germline CDR1 is SNHLY and CDR2 is FYNNEI. CDR3 size: 16 residues. CDR3 DNA sequence: TGTGCCAGCAGTGTGGGCTTGACAGGGAGGAACACTGAAGCTTTCTTT. Amino acids: CASSVGLTGRNTEAFF.

The V gene is TRBV7-9, the J gene TRBJ2-3; D unresolved. The germline gives CDR1 SEHNR, CDR2 FQNEAQ (reference sequence). Between the trimmed V and J ends, which lost 4 bases and 0 bases, there was a span of 5 bases. The CDR3 is made up of 13 amino acids. CDR3 residues: CASSSESTDTQYF. The CDR3 region has the DNA TGTGCCAGCAGCTCCGAAAGCACAGATACGCAGTATTTT.

V gene TRBV29-1 combines with J gene TRBJ2-1; TRBD2 matches at 15 bases. Germline CDR1 reads SQVTM; CDR2 reads ANQGSEA. CDR3 size: 16 residues. With V trimmed by 7 bases and J by 9 bases, 13 bases remained unmatched. CDR3 amino acids: CSASGLAGGLSSEQFF. CDR3 bases: TGCAGCGCATCAGGACTAGCGGGGGGGCTTAGCAGTGAGCAGTTCTTC.

The chain recombines TRBV24-1 with TRBJ2-6; D remains ambiguous. The CDR3 loop spans 18 amino acids. Germline V gene sequence: CDR1 KGHDR, CDR2 SFDVKD. Deletions cut 2 bases from V and 4 bases from J, with 17 bases between. In DNA form, the CDR3 reads TGTGCCACCAGTGATTGGGTCGGAACCTCGAGAGGGGCCAACGTCCTGACTTTC. This sequence encodes CATSDWVGTSRGANVLTF.

This clonotype was seen just once. The CDR3 spells CASSQVRREAYEQYF. In DNA, the CDR3 is TGCGCCAGCAGCCAAGTAAGGAGGGAGGCTTACGAGCAGTACTTC. This chain links TRBV4-1 with TRBJ2-7, with D possibly being TRBD2 (6 bases). The ends were cut back, 1 base at V and 4 bases at J, with 14 bases in the middle. Germline CDR1 and CDR2: MGHRA and YSYEKL. This CDR3 is 15 amino acids long.

The V and J genes are TRBV3-1 and TRBJ2-1; D may be TRBD1 or TRBD2 (6 bases each). V gave up 0 bases and J gave up 0 bases, with 9 bases separating them. The CDR3 has 16 residues. CDR1 is LGHDT, CDR2 YNNKEL, per germline (reference sequence). The CDR3 region has the DNA TGTGCCAGCAGCCAAGATGCGGGACACTCCTACAATGAGCAGTTCTTC. Translation: CASSQDAGHSYNEQFF.

The chain joins TRBV7-9 to TRBJ2-1; 7 positions match TRBD2. V shed 1 base and J 2 bases; nucleotides not matched to a gene: 5. The CDR3 length is 16 residues. CDR1 is SEHNR and CDR2 is FQNEAQ in the germline V gene (reference sequence). The CDR3 here is CASSLDGGRAYNEQFF. The CDR3 nucleotides read TGTGCCAGCAGCTTAGATGGCGGGAGAGCCTACAATGAGCAGTTCTTC.

V gene TRBV15 combines with J gene TRBJ1-1, with D possibly TRBD1 on 5 matching bases. The CDR3 runs to 14 residues. CDR1 is LNHNV, CDR2 YYDKDF, per germline (reference sequence). Trimming shortened V by 3 bases and J by 5 bases, and 13 bases separated the two germline ends. CDR3 DNA sequence: TGTGCCACCAGCAGGCGCAGGGAAACTACTGAAGCTTTCTTT. Translated, it gives CATSRRRETTEAFF.

The chain joins TRBV6-5 to TRBJ1-5; D perhaps matches TRBD1 (5 bases). This CDR3 has 13 residues. Trimming took 9 bases from V and 6 from J, leaving 15 bases between them. The V gene's germline CDR1 is MNHEY and CDR2 SVGAGI. DNA of the CDR3: TGTGCCAGTGGAATGGGGGAGAGTCAGCCCCAGCATTTT. Its protein product is CASGMGESQPQHF.